This T cell receptor beta chain was retrieved from a study of PD-1 blockade in classical Hodgkin lymphoma. The study, taken as a whole, reports: Whereas CD4+ TCR diversity had risen significantly by C4D1, CD8+ TCR diversity had not. The study found complete responders had baseline diversity similar to newly diagnosed patients. Differences between repertoires have undefined causes, possibly disease activity or prior therapy. When nivolumab was started under 1 year after ASCT, patients were excluded.

Relapse was seen in all patients after autologous stem cell transplantation, and brentuximab vedotin exposure was variable. Profiling relied on immunoSEQ multiplex PCR, and the TCRdb table lists in-frame clones only, not all of them. The data contain 90,000 to 95,000 clones, roughly 89% of them singletons. Worth noting for this clone: Its specificity is unknown.

This CDR3 spans 13 amino acids. From germline, CDR1 is ENHRY and CDR2 SYGVKD. V lost 4 bases, J lost 5 bases, and 4 bases stayed unmatched. The genes are TRBV10-3 and TRBJ1-1; 7 positions agree with TRBD1. Sequencing used peripheral blood mononuclear cells (PBMCs), obtained before the second cycle of nivolumab. This receptor was obtained from a human donor with classical Hodgkin lymphoma. The CDR3 coding sequence is TGTGCCATCAGTGTACCAGGGGGAACTGAAGCTTTCTTT. Translation gives CAISVPGGTEAFF.